This T cell receptor (beta chain) was captured by sequencing in a study of T cell responses to AZD1222 COVID-19 vaccine. Whole-study context: Second-dose intervals of approximately 4 or approximately 12 weeks were pooled. Broader study findings: Nearly half of the spike-specific TCRs reportedly recognize variant regions that carry no mutations. Scientists sampled the repertoires only once the peak T cell response had passed.

The method was immunoSEQ multiplex PCR; TCRdb's version includes in-frame clones alone and lacks a portion of them. The sample records about 120,000 clones, approximately 90% being singletons. As regards this clone: As yet, its antigen is unknown.

The input for sequencing was peripheral blood, taken on day 0 of AZD1222 vaccination. This receptor was obtained from an adult in good health.

The CDR3 nucleotides read TGTGCCAGCAGTGAAATTGGTGGCTACACCTTC. It is translated as CASSEIGGYTF. V is TRBV2 and J is TRBJ1-2, with D uncertain. Trimming removed 2 bases from V and 7 bases from J, with 5 bases in between. The CDR3 contains 11 residues. Germline lookup yields CDR1 SNHLY and CDR2 FYNNEI.